Here is one TCR beta chain with its context. This entry is derived from a study of blood T cell repertoires in COVID-19. The ends lost 5 bases at V and 6 bases at J; junction bases unmatched: 9. Germline lookup yields CDR1 SGHVS and CDR2 FQNEAQ. CDR3 size: 14 residues. Clones were read by immunoSEQ multiplex PCR, and TCRdb kept only the in-frame ones, dropping some. The profile shows roughly 110,000 clones, around 89% of them singletons. The chain employs TRBV7-8 and TRBJ1-1, with 7 bases that match TRBD1. The sequenced sample consisted of peripheral blood. The sequence was collected from a man aged 45-65 years with active or convalescent COVID-19. This CDR3 reads CASSRQGVNAEAFF. The CDR3 DNA follows: TGTGCCAGCAGCCGACAGGGCGTTAACGCTGAAGCTTTCTTT.